This is a list of T cell receptor beta chains from one sample in a study of blood T cell repertoires in COVID-19. TCRdb's copy holds only in-frame clones and misses some; the assay was immunoSEQ multiplex PCR. The sample records some 410,000 clones, roughly 90% being singletons. The sequencing sample was made of PBMCs or T cells enriched from blood (not recorded which). These receptors came from a woman in her 30s with acute COVID-19. The CDR3 runs from the conserved cysteine through the conserved F or W. Each record gives: V gene, clone size, J gene, D gene, CDR3 protein, CDR3 DNA. D genes are given only for firm matches. Clone size is shown for a subset of rows, as once, few, many or a class of expanded clone.

v_gene: TRBV7-9
abundance: .
j_gene: TRBJ1-2
d_gene: .
CDR3aa: CASSQGYGYTF
CDR3nt: TGTGCCAGCAGCCAGGGCTATGGCTACACCTTC

v_gene: TRBV7-8
abundance: .
j_gene: TRBJ2-2
d_gene: TRBD2
CDR3aa: CASSPRTSGGTGELFF
CDR3nt: TGTGCCAGCAGCCCAAGGACTAGCGGGGGCACCGGGGAGCTGTTTTTT

v_gene: TRBV5-1
abundance: .
j_gene: TRBJ1-2
d_gene: .
CDR3aa: CASSSLQGGLDGYTF
CDR3nt: TGCGCCAGCAGCTCCTTACAGGGAGGGCTCGATGGCTACACCTTC

v_gene: TRBV4-1
abundance: .
j_gene: TRBJ1-3
d_gene: .
CDR3aa: CASAWLSGNTIYF
CDR3nt: TGCGCCAGCGCCTGGCTCTCTGGAAACACCATATATTTT

v_gene: TRBV11-3
abundance: .
j_gene: TRBJ1-1
d_gene: .
CDR3aa: CASSLGRANTEAFF
CDR3nt: TGTGCCAGCAGCTTGGGCAGGGCGAACACTGAAGCTTTCTTT

v_gene: TRBV19
abundance: .
j_gene: TRBJ2-7
d_gene: TRBD1
CDR3aa: CASSIGDRVYEQYF
CDR3nt: TGTGCCAGTAGTATCGGTGACAGGGTCTACGAGCAGTACTTC

v_gene: TRBV6-2/TRBV6-3
abundance: .
j_gene: TRBJ1-1
d_gene: TRBD1
CDR3aa: CASSYRTRDRGREAFF
CDR3nt: TGTGCCAGCAGTTATCGCACCCGGGACAGGGGGCGCGAAGCTTTCTTT

v_gene: TRBV7-3
abundance: .
j_gene: TRBJ2-1
d_gene: .
CDR3aa: CASSLNLGATPVNEQFF
CDR3nt: TGTGCCAGCAGCTTAAACTTAGGGGCTACCCCCGTCAATGAGCAGTTCTTC

v_gene: TRBV12-3/TRBV12-4
abundance: once
j_gene: TRBJ1-2
d_gene: TRBD1
CDR3aa: CASSSDRGGYTF
CDR3nt: TGTGCCAGCAGTTCTGACAGGGGCGGCTACACCTTC

v_gene: TRBV19
abundance: .
j_gene: TRBJ2-5
d_gene: TRBD2
CDR3aa: CASSPFSGGAPETQYF
CDR3nt: TGTGCCAGTAGTCCATTTAGCGGGGGGGCCCCGGAGACCCAGTACTTC

v_gene: TRBV6-2/TRBV6-3
abundance: .
j_gene: TRBJ2-7
d_gene: .
CDR3aa: CASSYRETVNEQYF
CDR3nt: TGTGCCAGCAGTTATCGGGAGACTGTGAACGAGCAGTACTTC

v_gene: TRBV9
abundance: .
j_gene: TRBJ1-6
d_gene: .
CDR3aa: CASSLGGGPSSYNSPLHF
CDR3nt: TGTGCCAGCAGCCTAGGGGGAGGGCCGAGCTCCTATAATTCACCCCTCCACTTT